This T cell receptor (beta chain) derives from a study of radiation and T cells in renal cell carcinoma. Assay: immunoSEQ multiplex PCR; the TCRdb copy retains only in-frame clones and omits some. This sample yields roughly 130,000 clones, of which more than 75% are seen a single time; 5.8% belongs to the top ten. Trimming shortened V by 5 bases and J by 2 bases, and 6 bases separated the two germline ends. Looked up from germline, CDR1 is SNHLY and CDR2 is FYNNEI. The CDR3 contains 12 residues. Time point given: blood 2 weeks post-SBRT. The treatment denotes: 15 Gy SBRT to primary tumor, nephrectomy 4 weeks later.

This TCR was sampled from a woman between 70 and 85 years old with renal cell carcinoma. The sequencing here drew on blood, taken from a patient whose treatment included radiotherapy and nephrectomy. The V and J genes are TRBV2 and TRBJ2-5; TRBD2 is a possible D gene (5 bases). The CDR3 coding sequence is TGTGCCAGCAGTCGAGGGCAAGAGACCCAGTACTTC. Translation: CASSRGQETQYF.